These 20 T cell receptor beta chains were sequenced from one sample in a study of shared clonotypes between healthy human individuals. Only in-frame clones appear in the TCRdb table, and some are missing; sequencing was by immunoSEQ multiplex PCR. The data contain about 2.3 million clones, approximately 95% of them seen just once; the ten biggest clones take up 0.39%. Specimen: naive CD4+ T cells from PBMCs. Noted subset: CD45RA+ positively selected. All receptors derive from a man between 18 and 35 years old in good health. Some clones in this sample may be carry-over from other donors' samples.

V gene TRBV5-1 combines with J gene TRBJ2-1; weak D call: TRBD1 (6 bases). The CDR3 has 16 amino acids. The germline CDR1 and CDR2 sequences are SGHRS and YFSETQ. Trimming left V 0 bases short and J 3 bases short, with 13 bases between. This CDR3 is CASSLGPGANYNEQFF. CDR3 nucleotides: TGCGCCAGCAGCTTGGGGCCAGGGGCGAACTACAATGAGCAGTTCTTC.

CDR3 DNA sequence: TGTGCCAGCACCCCGTCTCCGCCCAATGAGCAGTTCTTC. Its translation: CASTPSPPNEQFF. The V and J genes are TRBV6-1 and TRBJ2-1; D is ambiguous. V lost 7 bases to trimming and J lost 6 bases, with 13 bases between them. The CDR3 runs to 13 residues. The V gene's germline CDR1 is MNHNS and CDR2 SASEGT.

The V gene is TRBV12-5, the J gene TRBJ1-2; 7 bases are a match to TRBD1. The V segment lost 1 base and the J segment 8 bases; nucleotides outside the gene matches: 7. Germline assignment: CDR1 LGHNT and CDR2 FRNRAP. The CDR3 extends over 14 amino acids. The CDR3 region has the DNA TGTGCTAGTGGTTTGGCTACAGGGGTCGGAGGCTACACCTTC. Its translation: CASGLATGVGGYTF.

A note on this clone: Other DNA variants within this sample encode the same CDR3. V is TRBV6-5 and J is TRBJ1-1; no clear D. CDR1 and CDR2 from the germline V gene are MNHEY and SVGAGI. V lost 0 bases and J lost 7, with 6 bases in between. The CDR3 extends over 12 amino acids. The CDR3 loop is CASSYSGGEAFF. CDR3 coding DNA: TGTGCCAGCAGTTACTCGGGCGGTGAAGCTTTCTTT.

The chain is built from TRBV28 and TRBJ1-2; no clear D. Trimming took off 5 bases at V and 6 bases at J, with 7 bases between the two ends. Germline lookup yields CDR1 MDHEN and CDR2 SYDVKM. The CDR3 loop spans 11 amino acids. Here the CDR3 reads CASSPQDGYTF. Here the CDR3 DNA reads TGTGCCAGCAGTCCCCAAGATGGCTACACCTTC.

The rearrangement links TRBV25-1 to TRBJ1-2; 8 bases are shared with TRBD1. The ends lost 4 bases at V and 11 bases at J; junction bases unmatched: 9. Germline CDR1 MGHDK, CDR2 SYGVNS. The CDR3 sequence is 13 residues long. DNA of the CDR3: TGTGCCAGCAGTGCCAGGGGGCGGGGACGGTACACCTTC. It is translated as CASSARGRGRYTF.

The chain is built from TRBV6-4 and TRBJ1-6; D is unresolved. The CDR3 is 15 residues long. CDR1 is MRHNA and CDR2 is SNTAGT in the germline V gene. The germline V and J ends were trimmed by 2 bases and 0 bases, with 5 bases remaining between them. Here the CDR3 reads CASSDGSSYNSPLHF. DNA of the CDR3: TGTGCCAGCAGTGACGGGAGCTCCTATAATTCACCCCTCCACTTT.

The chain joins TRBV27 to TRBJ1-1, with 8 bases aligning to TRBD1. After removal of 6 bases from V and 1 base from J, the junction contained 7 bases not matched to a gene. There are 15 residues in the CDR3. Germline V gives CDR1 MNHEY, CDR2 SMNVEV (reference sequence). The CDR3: CASSVGTGPNTEAFF. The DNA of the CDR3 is TGTGCCAGCAGCGTTGGGACAGGCCCGAACACTGAAGCTTTCTTT.

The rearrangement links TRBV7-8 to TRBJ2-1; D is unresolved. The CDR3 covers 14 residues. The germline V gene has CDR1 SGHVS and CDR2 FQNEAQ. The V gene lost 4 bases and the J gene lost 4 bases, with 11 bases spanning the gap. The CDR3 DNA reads TGTGCCAGCAGCTCCCGGACCCGGTACAATGAGCAGTTCTTC. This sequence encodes CASSSRTRYNEQFF.

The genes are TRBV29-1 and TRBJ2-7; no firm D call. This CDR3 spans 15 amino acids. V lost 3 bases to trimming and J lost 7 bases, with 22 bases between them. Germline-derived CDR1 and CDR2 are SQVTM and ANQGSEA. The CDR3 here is CSVDWARDNMWEQYF. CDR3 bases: TGCAGCGTTGACTGGGCTAGAGATAATATGTGGGAGCAGTACTTC.

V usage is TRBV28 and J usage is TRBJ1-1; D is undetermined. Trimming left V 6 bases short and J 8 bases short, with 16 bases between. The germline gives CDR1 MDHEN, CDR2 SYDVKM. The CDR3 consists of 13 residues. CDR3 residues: CASRETAIREAFF. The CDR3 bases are TGTGCCAGCAGGGAGACCGCCATCCGGGAAGCTTTCTTT.

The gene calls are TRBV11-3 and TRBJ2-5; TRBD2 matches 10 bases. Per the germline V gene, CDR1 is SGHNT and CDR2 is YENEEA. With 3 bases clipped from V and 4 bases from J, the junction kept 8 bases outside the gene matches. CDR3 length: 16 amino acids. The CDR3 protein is CASSFALAGVGETQYF. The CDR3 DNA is TGTGCCAGCAGCTTTGCCCTAGCGGGAGTGGGAGAGACCCAGTACTTC.

The CDR3 region is CASSPDASRYPYEQYF. In nucleotides, the CDR3 is TGTGCCAGTAGCCCAGACGCCTCAAGGTATCCCTACGAGCAGTACTTC. The J gene is TRBJ2-7, the V gene TRBV19; D gene ambiguous. The CDR3 length is 16 residues. V lost 6 bases and J lost 2, with 20 bases in between. Germline V gene lookup returns CDR1 LNHDA and CDR2 SQIVND (reference sequence).

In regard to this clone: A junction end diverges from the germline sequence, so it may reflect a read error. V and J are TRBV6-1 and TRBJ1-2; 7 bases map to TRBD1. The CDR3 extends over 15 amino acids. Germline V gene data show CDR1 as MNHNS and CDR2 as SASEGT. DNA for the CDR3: TGTGCCAGCAGTGGCGACAGGGAACGACGGAATGGCTTCACCTTC. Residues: CASSGDRERRNGFTF.

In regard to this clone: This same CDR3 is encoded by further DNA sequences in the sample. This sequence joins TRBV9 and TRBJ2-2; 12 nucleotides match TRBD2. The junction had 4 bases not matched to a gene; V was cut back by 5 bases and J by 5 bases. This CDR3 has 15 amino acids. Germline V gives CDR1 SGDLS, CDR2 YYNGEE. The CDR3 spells CASRRLAGETGELFF. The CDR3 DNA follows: TGTGCCAGCAGGAGACTAGCGGGAGAGACCGGGGAGCTGTTTTTT. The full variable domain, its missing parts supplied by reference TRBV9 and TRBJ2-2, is DSGVTQTPKHLITATGQRVTLRCSPRSGDLSVYWYQQSLDQGLQFLIQYYNGEERAKGNILERFSAQQFPDLHSELNLSSLELGDSALYFCASRRLAGETGELFFGEGSRLTVL.

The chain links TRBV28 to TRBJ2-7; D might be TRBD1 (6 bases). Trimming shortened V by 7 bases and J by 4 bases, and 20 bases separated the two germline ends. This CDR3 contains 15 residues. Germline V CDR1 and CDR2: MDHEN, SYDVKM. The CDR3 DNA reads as TGTGCCAGCACCGGAAATCCGGGACAAATATACGAGCAGTACTTC. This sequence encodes CASTGNPGQIYEQYF.

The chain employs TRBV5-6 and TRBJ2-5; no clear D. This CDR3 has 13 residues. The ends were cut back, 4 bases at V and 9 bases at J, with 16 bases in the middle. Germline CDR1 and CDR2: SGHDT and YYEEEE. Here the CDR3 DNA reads TGTGCCAGCAGCCGCAGGACCGGACGGGCCCAGTACTTC. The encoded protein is CASSRRTGRAQYF. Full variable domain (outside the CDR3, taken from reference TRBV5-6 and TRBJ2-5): DAGVTQSPTHLIKTRGQQVTLRCSPKSGHDTVSWYQQALGQGPQFIFQYYEEEERQRGNFPDRFSGHQFPNYSSELNVNALLLGDSALYLCASSRRTGRAQYFGPGTRLLVL.

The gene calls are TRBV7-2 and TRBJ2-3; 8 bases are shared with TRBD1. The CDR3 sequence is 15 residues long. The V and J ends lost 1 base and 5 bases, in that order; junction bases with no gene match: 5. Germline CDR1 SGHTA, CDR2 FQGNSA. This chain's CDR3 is CASSLGTGGIDTQYF. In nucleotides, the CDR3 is TGTGCCAGCAGCTTAGGAACAGGGGGAATAGATACGCAGTATTTT.

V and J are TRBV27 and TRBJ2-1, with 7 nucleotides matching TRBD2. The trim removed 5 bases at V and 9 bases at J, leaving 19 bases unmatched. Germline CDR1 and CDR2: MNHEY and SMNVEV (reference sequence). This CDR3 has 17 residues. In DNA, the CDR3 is TGTGCCAGCAGTCCGTACGGGGAGGGGTCTTCATCGGTTGAGCAGTTCTTC. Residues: CASSPYGEGSSSVEQFF.

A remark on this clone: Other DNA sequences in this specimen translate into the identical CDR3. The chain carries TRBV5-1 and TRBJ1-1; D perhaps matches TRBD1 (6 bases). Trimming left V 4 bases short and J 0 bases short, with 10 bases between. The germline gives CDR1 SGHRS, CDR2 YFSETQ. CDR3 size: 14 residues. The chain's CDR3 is CASSPGQMNTEAFF. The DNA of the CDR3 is TGCGCCAGCAGCCCAGGACAGATGAACACTGAAGCTTTCTTT.